These 24 T cell receptor beta chains share one sample of origin, sequenced in a study of T cell responses to AZD1222 COVID-19 vaccine. The table came from immunoSEQ multiplex PCR; TCRdb's copy has only in-frame clones and leaves some out. Of some 97,000 clones listed, about 87% are singletons. Sample: peripheral blood, taken on day 0 of AZD1222 vaccination. These TCRs come from an adult in good health.

The rearrangement links TRBV9 to TRBJ1-2, with 7 bases matching TRBD1. CDR1 is SGDLS, CDR2 YYNGEE, per germline. The CDR3 is 16 amino acids. Trimming removed 0 bases from V and 1 base from J; junction bases left unmatched: 6. The CDR3 sequence is CASSVGKQGYNYGYTF. CDR3 nucleotides: TGTGCCAGCAGCGTAGGAAAACAGGGGTATAACTATGGCTACACCTTC.

The rearrangement joins TRBV6-6 to TRBJ1-5; 7 nucleotides align to TRBD1. The trim removed 0 bases at V and 0 bases at J, leaving 2 bases unmatched. This CDR3 is 16 amino acids long. Germline V gene data show CDR1 as MNHNY and CDR2 as SVGAGI (reference sequence). CDR3 DNA sequence: TGTGCCAGCAGTTACTCACGGACAGGTAGCAATCAGCCCCAGCATTTT. Translation: CASSYSRTGSNQPQHF.

The chain employs TRBV2 and TRBJ1-2; perhaps TRBD1 as D (6 bases). Germline values: CDR1 SNHLY, CDR2 FYNNEI. V was pared by 7 bases and J by 6 bases, with 15 bases between. The CDR3 sequence is 13 residues long. CDR3 loop: CASKGRAGDGYTF. Here the CDR3 DNA reads TGTGCCAGCAAGGGACGGGCAGGGGATGGCTACACCTTC.

The chain recombines TRBV18 with TRBJ2-7; TRBD1 matches at 7 bases. CDR1 and CDR2 (germline): KGHSH, LQKENI. V shed 1 base, J shed 0 bases, and the junction held 3 bases outside the gene matches. This CDR3 has 15 residues. This chain's CDR3 is CASSPRDRASYEQYF. In nucleotides, the CDR3 is TGTGCCAGCTCACCACGGGACAGAGCCTCCTACGAGCAGTACTTC.

The chain joins TRBV5-1 to TRBJ1-2; 8 positions match TRBD1. This CDR3 is 16 amino acids long. The germline CDR1 and CDR2 sequences are SGHRS and YFSETQ. Trimming cost V 4 bases and J 0 bases; bases outside gene matches: 8. The CDR3 nucleotides are TGCGCCAGCAGCCCCAGGACAGGGCCTTCTAACTATGGCTACACCTTC. It yields the protein CASSPRTGPSNYGYTF.

V is TRBV11-2 and J is TRBJ1-1, with a weak D call TRBD1 (6 bases). The CDR3 consists of 15 residues. V lost 2 bases, J lost 0 bases, and 10 bases lay in between. CDR1 is SGHAT, CDR2 FQNNGV, per germline. Written as DNA, the CDR3 is TGTGCCAGCAGCTTACGGACAGCCATGAACACTGAAGCTTTCTTT. It codes for CASSLRTAMNTEAFF.

The genes are TRBV27 and TRBJ1-4; D remains ambiguous. This CDR3 has 15 amino acids. Deletions cut 6 bases from V and 8 bases from J, with 19 bases between. CDR1 is MNHEY and CDR2 is SMNVEV in the germline V gene (reference sequence). CDR3 sequence (DNA): TGTGCCAGCAGCCCGGACCCTTTTGGGAGGGAAAAACTGTTTTTT. Translation gives CASSPDPFGREKLFF.

Only one count was recorded for this clone. J is TRBJ2-1 and V is TRBV5-1; 10 positions agree with TRBD1. CDR3 length: 16 amino acids. Germline loops: CDR1 SGHRS, CDR2 YFSETQ. The V segment lost 1 base and the J segment 9 bases; nucleotides outside the gene matches: 10. CDR3 in DNA: TGCGCCAGCAGCTTGTATACCGGGACAGGGGAAATTGAGCAGTTCTTC. Protein product: CASSLYTGTGEIEQFF.

The chain employs TRBV20-1 and TRBJ1-1; D not certain. Germline V gene data show CDR1 as DFQATT and CDR2 as SNEGSKA (reference sequence). V lost 3 bases to trimming and J lost 10 bases, with 24 bases between them. The CDR3 is 15 residues long. The CDR3 is CSASVEGRVSSGAFF. The CDR3 DNA sequence: TGCAGTGCTAGTGTTGAAGGACGGGTCAGCAGCGGAGCTTTCTTT.

V gene TRBV5-8 combines with J gene TRBJ2-7, with TRBD1 as a possible D gene (5 bases). This CDR3 comprises 13 residues. The germline gives CDR1 SGHTS, CDR2 YDEGEE. V was clipped by 1 base and J by 3 bases, with 8 bases between them. CDR3 amino acids: CASSLWTNYEQYF. CDR3 DNA: TGTGCCAGCAGCTTGTGGACAAACTACGAGCAGTACTTC.

The chain employs TRBV9 and TRBJ1-2; D gene unclear. V gave up 7 bases and J gave up 6 bases, with 19 bases separating them. Germline-derived CDR1 and CDR2 are SGDLS and YYNGEE. The CDR3 spans 14 residues. This chain's CDR3 is CASSRSGFGDGYTF. As DNA, the CDR3 is TGTGCCAGCTCTAGATCCGGGTTTGGGGATGGCTACACCTTC.

The chain combines TRBV6-5 with TRBJ2-2; no clear D gene. CDR1 is MNHEY, CDR2 SVGAGI, per germline. Trimming left V 2 bases short and J 2 bases short, with 9 bases between. The CDR3 has 15 amino acids. The CDR3 sequence: CASSYRPGNTGELFF. The CDR3 DNA sequence: TGTGCCAGCAGTTACCGCCCAGGAAACACCGGGGAGCTGTTTTTT.

V is TRBV4-2 and J is TRBJ1-2; no firm D call. Germline V gene lookup returns CDR1 LGHNA and CDR2 YNFKEQ. Trimming removed 0 bases at V and 1 base at J, with 12 bases between. The CDR3 is 16 residues long. The CDR3 DNA is TGTGCCAGCAGCCAAGAACTTGCCAGCCGTAACTATGGCTACACCTTC. The encoded protein is CASSQELASRNYGYTF.

The rearrangement joins TRBV19 to TRBJ1-2, with D maybe TRBD1 (6 bases). CDR3 length: 16 amino acids. Germline CDR1 is LNHDA and CDR2 is SQIVND (reference sequence). Deletions cut 6 bases from V and 1 base from J, with 18 bases between. The CDR3 bases are TGTGCCAGTAGACTTAACAGGGAGGCGGATAACTATGGCTACACCTTC. It specifies CASRLNREADNYGYTF.

The rearrangement links TRBV4-3 to TRBJ2-2; tentative D call: TRBD2 (5 bases). CDR1 is LGHNA, CDR2 YSLEER, per germline. V shed 0 bases and J shed 6 bases, with 23 bases lying between them. This CDR3 comprises 19 residues. CDR3 residues: CASSQDRETPTEYPGELFF. CDR3 nucleotide sequence: TGCGCCAGCAGCCAAGATAGGGAGACTCCGACCGAGTATCCCGGGGAGCTGTTTTTT.

The chain has TRBV6-5 and TRBJ2-7; D gene ambiguous. V was trimmed by 8 bases and J by 0 bases, leaving 14 bases between them. The CDR3 has 14 amino acids. Germline V gene sequence: CDR1 MNHEY, CDR2 SVGAGI. CDR3 nucleotide sequence: TGTGCCAGCGCCTTGGACCGAAACTCCTACGAGCAGTACTTC. This encodes CASALDRNSYEQYF.

The chain uses TRBV20-1 and TRBJ2-5; D remains unclear. Deletions cut 3 bases from V and 1 base from J, with 3 bases between. In germline, CDR1 is DFQATT, CDR2 SNEGSKA (reference sequence). The CDR3 contains 11 residues. The CDR3 bases are TGCAGTGCTAGCGGCCAAGAGACCCAGTACTTC. Encoded protein: CSASGQETQYF.

In its sample, this clone was seen once. The chain combines TRBV30 with TRBJ1-2, with 8 bases identical to TRBD1. Trimming took 5 bases from V and 8 from J; bases not matched to a gene: 7. The length of the CDR3 is 12 residues. Per the germline V gene, CDR1 is GTSNPN and CDR2 is SVGIG (reference sequence). As DNA, the CDR3 is TGTGCCTGGGCACAGGGGGAGTACGGCTACACCTTC. It yields the protein CAWAQGEYGYTF.

The V gene is TRBV11-1, the J gene TRBJ2-7; D not resolved. The V and J ends lost 1 base and 2 bases respectively, with 9 bases between them. CDR3 length: 14 amino acids. The V gene's germline CDR1 is SGHAT and CDR2 FQDESV (reference sequence). The CDR3 DNA follows: TGTGCCAGCAGCTTAGGATCGCCTCCCTACGAGCAGTACTTC. This translates into CASSLGSPPYEQYF. The full variable domain, completed using reference TRBV11-1 and TRBJ2-7, is EAEVAQSPRYKITEKSQAVAFWCDPISGHATLYWYRQILGQGPELLVQFQDESVVDDSQLPKDRFSAERLKGVDSTLKIQPAELGDSAMYLCASSLGSPPYEQYFGPGTRLTVT.

V is TRBV7-2 and J is TRBJ1-2; no clear D gene. This CDR3 is 14 amino acids long. Between the trimmed V and J ends, which lost 1 base and 4 bases, there was a span of 10 bases. Germline loops: CDR1 SGHTA, CDR2 FQGNSA. The CDR3 spells CASSLGTQPYGYTF. CDR3 DNA: TGTGCCAGCAGCTTAGGTACCCAACCCTATGGCTACACCTTC. Complete variable domain (other parts from reference TRBV7-2 and TRBJ1-2): GAGVSQSPSNKVTEKGKDVELRCDPISGHTALYWYRQSLGQGLEFLIYFQGNSAPDKSGLPSDRFSAERTGGSVSTLTIQRTQQEDSAVYLCASSLGTQPYGYTFGSGTRLTVV.

This clone was recorded once. The J gene is TRBJ1-2, the V gene TRBV7-9; TRBD1 is a possible D gene (5 bases). The CDR3 length is 14 residues. Trimming cost V 5 bases and J 0 bases, with 10 bases left between them. CDR1 is SEHNR, CDR2 FQNEAQ, per germline (reference sequence). The CDR3 nucleotides are TGTGCCAGCAGCGACAGCTATTCTAACTATGGCTACACCTTC. It yields the protein CASSDSYSNYGYTF.

V gene TRBV9 combines with J gene TRBJ1-2; the D gene is possibly TRBD1 (5 bases). The CDR3 loop spans 14 amino acids. Germline V gene lookup returns CDR1 SGDLS and CDR2 YYNGEE. V lost 8 bases to trimming and J lost 4 bases, with 18 bases between them. DNA of the CDR3: TGTGCCAGTTCTCGGGACCCGAGCCGCTATGGCTACACCTTC. This translates into CASSRDPSRYGYTF.

V and J are TRBV6-5 and TRBJ2-5; tentative D call: TRBD1 (5 bases). Looked up from germline, CDR1 is MNHEY and CDR2 is SVGAGI. V lost 4 bases and J 4 bases, leaving 13 bases between the germline ends. The CDR3 has 14 amino acids. CDR3 sequence reads: CASSSPGLRETQYF. CDR3 in DNA: TGTGCCAGCAGTTCCCCAGGGTTGCGAGAGACCCAGTACTTC.

The chain combines TRBV27 with TRBJ2-7; D assignment may be TRBD1 or TRBD2 (7 bases each). Trimming cost V 3 bases and J 2 bases, with 14 bases left between them. The CDR3 has 15 amino acids. Looked up from germline, CDR1 is MNHEY and CDR2 is SMNVEV (reference sequence). This CDR3 reads CASSFSQGGTYEQYF. The CDR3 nucleotides read TGTGCCAGCAGTTTTAGTCAGGGGGGGACCTACGAGCAGTACTTC.